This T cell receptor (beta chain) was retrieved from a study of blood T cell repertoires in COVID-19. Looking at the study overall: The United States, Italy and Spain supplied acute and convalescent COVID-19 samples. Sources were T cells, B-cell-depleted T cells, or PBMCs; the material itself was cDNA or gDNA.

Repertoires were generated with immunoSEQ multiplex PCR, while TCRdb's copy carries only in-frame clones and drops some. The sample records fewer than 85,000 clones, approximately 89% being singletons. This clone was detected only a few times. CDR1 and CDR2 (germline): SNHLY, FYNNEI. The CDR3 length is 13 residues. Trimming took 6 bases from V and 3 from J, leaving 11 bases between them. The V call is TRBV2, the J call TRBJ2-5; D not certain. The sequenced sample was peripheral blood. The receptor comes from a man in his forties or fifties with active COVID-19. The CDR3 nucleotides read TGTGCCAGCAGGGCCCTGATTAAAGAGACCCAGTACTTC. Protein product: CASRALIKETQYF.